The sequence of this T cell receptor (beta chain) was determined in a study of cytomegalovirus exposure and HLA in healthy donors. Notes on the study in general: TCR beta sequences reportedly predicted most subjects' HLA-A and HLA-B alleles accurately. Among TCR sequences, most were rare, though some public TCRs appeared in many donors. Roughly uniform depth of sequencing across donors was assumed in presence/absence analyses.

V dropped 5 bases and J dropped 8 bases, with 19 bases sitting between them. CDR1 is SQVTM and CDR2 is ANQGSEA in the germline V gene. This CDR3 region has 14 residues. A word on this clone: Its specificity is not known.

PCR used 60 Vbeta primers and 13 Jbeta primers. The method was immunoSEQ multiplex PCR; TCRdb's version includes in-frame clones alone and lacks a portion of them. This table has roughly 250,000 clones, about 80% appearing once. Sequenced sample: PBMCs. V and J are TRBV29-1 and TRBJ2-1; TRBD2 might be the D (6 bases). The clonotype originates from a girl between 2 and 10 years old in good health and CMV-seronegative. The CDR3 region is CSVRLEGFYDEQFF. CDR3 nucleotides: TGCAGCGTTCGGCTGGAGGGTTTTTACGATGAGCAGTTCTTC.